A selection of T cell receptor beta chains follows, all from one sample in a study of regulatory T cells in long-lasting Graves disease. TCRdb analysed the multiplex PCR reads with MiXCR anew, one entry per CDR3 protein. Here the sample spans about 380,000 distinct CDR3 sequences, about 16% being singletons. Sequenced here: peripheral blood mononuclear cells (PBMCs), sampled at new diagnosis, from a patient treated with antithyroid drugs. The source is a female donor with Graves disease. CDR3s include the opening cysteine and the closing phenylalanine or tryptophan. A D gene is named only where the DNA matches it firmly. Expanded clones get a size class; other rows say once, few or many, or leave the size out.

abundance: -
j_gene: TRBJ2-3
d_gene: -
v_gene: TRBV28
CDR3nt: TGTGCCAGCAGTTTATACGGCCAGAGAAACACAGATACGCAGTATTTT
CDR3aa: CASSLYGQRNTDTQYF

abundance: few
j_gene: TRBJ2-5
d_gene: TRBD1
v_gene: TRBV7-9
CDR3nt: TGTGCCAGCAGCCCCCCCCTGCGGACAGGGGAGGTCCAAGAGACCCAGTACTTC
CDR3aa: CASSPPLRTGEVQETQYF

abundance: many
j_gene: TRBJ1-1
d_gene: -
v_gene: TRBV20-1
CDR3nt: TGCAGTGCCGCGCGGACAGACGAAGCTTTCTTT
CDR3aa: CSAARTDEAFF

abundance: many
j_gene: TRBJ1-1
d_gene: -
v_gene: TRBV13
CDR3nt: TGTGCCAGCAGCCGAACATGGGGGGCGAACACTGAAGCTTTCTTT
CDR3aa: CASSRTWGANTEAFF

abundance: many
j_gene: TRBJ2-3
d_gene: -
v_gene: TRBV27
CDR3nt: TGTGCCAGCAGTCCCTCGGCTTTCTACCCCACAGATACGCAGTATTTT
CDR3aa: CASSPSAFYPTDTQYF

abundance: many
j_gene: TRBJ1-1
d_gene: -
v_gene: TRBV5-5
CDR3nt: TGTGCCAGCAGCCCCTCGGGGGCAGAGAACACTGAAGCTTTCTTT
CDR3aa: CASSPSGAENTEAFF

abundance: few
j_gene: TRBJ2-7
d_gene: TRBD2
v_gene: TRBV4-2
CDR3nt: TGTGCCAGCAGCCAAGATTGGGGCGATGCGGGAGTGCTCTACGAGCAGTACTTC
CDR3aa: CASSQDWGDAGVLYEQYF

abundance: many
j_gene: TRBJ1-1
d_gene: TRBD1
v_gene: TRBV3-1
CDR3nt: TGTGCCAGCAGCCCCCAGACAGGGAGGACTGAAGCTTTCTTT
CDR3aa: CASSPQTGRTEAFF

abundance: many
j_gene: TRBJ2-5
d_gene: -
v_gene: TRBV11-2
CDR3nt: TGTGCCAGCAGCTTAGGTTCGGCCCAGTACTTC
CDR3aa: CASSLGSAQYF

abundance: many
j_gene: TRBJ1-1
d_gene: -
v_gene: TRBV20-1
CDR3nt: TGCAGTGCTAGAGACAACCCGAACACTGAAGCTTTCTTT
CDR3aa: CSARDNPNTEAFF

abundance: many
j_gene: TRBJ2-2
d_gene: TRBD1
v_gene: TRBV12-3/TRBV12-4
CDR3nt: TGTGCCAGCAGTTTAAGGACAGGGGGCGGGAGCACCGGGGAGCTGTTTTTT
CDR3aa: CASSLRTGGGSTGELFF

abundance: many
j_gene: TRBJ2-1
d_gene: -
v_gene: TRBV27
CDR3nt: TGTGCCAGCAGTTTATATCTTCGGAGCAATGAGCAGTTCTTC
CDR3aa: CASSLYLRSNEQFF

abundance: many
j_gene: TRBJ1-1
d_gene: TRBD1
v_gene: TRBV12-3/TRBV12-4
CDR3nt: TGTGCCAGCAGTTCAAGGACAGGGGAAACTGAAGCTTTCTTT
CDR3aa: CASSSRTGETEAFF

abundance: many
j_gene: TRBJ2-7
d_gene: -
v_gene: TRBV6-5
CDR3nt: TGTGCCAGCAGTTACTCGAGGGGGGTCCACGAGCAGTACTTC
CDR3aa: CASSYSRGVHEQYF

abundance: many
j_gene: TRBJ1-2
d_gene: -
v_gene: TRBV4-2
CDR3nt: TGTGCCAGCAGTCGACCCACGGACGGGGGCGGCTACACCTTC
CDR3aa: CASSRPTDGGGYTF

abundance: many
j_gene: TRBJ2-2
d_gene: TRBD1
v_gene: TRBV6-1
CDR3nt: TGTGCCAGCAGGAAAACAGGGGATACCGGGGAGCTGTTTTTT
CDR3aa: CASRKTGDTGELFF

abundance: many
j_gene: TRBJ2-2
d_gene: -
v_gene: TRBV6-1
CDR3nt: TGTGCCAGCAGTGTATCGGGGCAACGCACCGGGGAGCTGTTTTTT
CDR3aa: CASSVSGQRTGELFF

abundance: many
j_gene: TRBJ2-2
d_gene: -
v_gene: TRBV19
CDR3nt: TGTGCCAGTGGGGGTCGCAGTTCTTTCGGGGAGCTGTTTTTT
CDR3aa: CASGGRSSFGELFF

abundance: few
j_gene: TRBJ1-4
d_gene: -
v_gene: TRBV14
CDR3nt: TGTGCCAGCAGCACTATCAGGAGGGAAAAACTGTTTTTT
CDR3aa: CASSTIRREKLFF

abundance: many
j_gene: TRBJ1-2
d_gene: TRBD1
v_gene: TRBV6-2/TRBV6-3
CDR3nt: TGTGCCAGCAGTTACACTGCCTCAGGGGGCGATGGCTACACCTTC
CDR3aa: CASSYTASGGDGYTF

abundance: -
j_gene: TRBJ1-4
d_gene: TRBD1
v_gene: TRBV25-1
CDR3nt: TGTGCCAGCAGTGTATTGACAGGGGATGAAGAACTGTTTTTT
CDR3aa: CASSVLTGDEELFF

abundance: few
j_gene: TRBJ2-2
d_gene: -
v_gene: TRBV24-1
CDR3nt: TGTGCCACCAGTGCCGCAGCAGGGGCCGGGGAGCTGTTTTTT
CDR3aa: CATSAAAGAGELFF

abundance: many
j_gene: TRBJ2-5
d_gene: -
v_gene: TRBV27
CDR3nt: TGTGCCAGCAGTCCAGGGCGAGGGACCCAGTACTTC
CDR3aa: CASSPGRGTQYF

abundance: few
j_gene: TRBJ2-3
d_gene: -
v_gene: TRBV7-3
CDR3nt: TGTGCCAGCAGCTCCCGGGCCGCATTGTCAGATACGCAGTATTTT
CDR3aa: CASSSRAALSDTQYF

abundance: many
j_gene: TRBJ2-3
d_gene: -
v_gene: TRBV6-2/TRBV6-3
CDR3nt: TGTGCCAGCAGCTACGACACTAGGACGCAGTATTTT
CDR3aa: CASSYDTRTQYF

abundance: -
j_gene: TRBJ1-6
d_gene: -
v_gene: TRBV28
CDR3nt: TGTGCCAGCAGTTTATTCAGTATCGGGGGCTCCTATAATTCACCCCTCCACTTT
CDR3aa: CASSLFSIGGSYNSPLHF

abundance: many
j_gene: TRBJ1-4
d_gene: -
v_gene: TRBV6-5
CDR3nt: TGTGCCAGCAGTTACTCAGGGGGGACTGATGAAAAACTGTTTTTT
CDR3aa: CASSYSGGTDEKLFF

abundance: -
j_gene: TRBJ1-4
d_gene: -
v_gene: TRBV4-1
CDR3nt: TGCGCCAGCAGCCAAGGAAAAGGGGGGGACACACGGCTGTTTTTT
CDR3aa: CASSQGKGGDTRLFF

abundance: -
j_gene: TRBJ2-1
d_gene: TRBD2
v_gene: TRBV5-6
CDR3nt: TGTGCCAGCAGCTCGGGGCCTAGCGGCGGGGAGCAGTTCTTC
CDR3aa: CASSSGPSGGEQFF

abundance: -
j_gene: TRBJ1-6
d_gene: -
v_gene: TRBV28
CDR3nt: TGTGCCAGCAGTAGTACAGGGATACGAAATTCACCCCTCCACTTT
CDR3aa: CASSSTGIRNSPLHF

abundance: -
j_gene: TRBJ1-1
d_gene: -
v_gene: TRBV7-9
CDR3nt: TGTGCCAGCAGCTCCGGGGCAGGAGGGACTGAAGCTTTCTTT
CDR3aa: CASSSGAGGTEAFF

abundance: -
j_gene: TRBJ1-4
d_gene: -
v_gene: TRBV6-1
CDR3nt: TGTGCCAGCAACCCGGGGGCTCCCTGGGGACTGTTTTTT
CDR3aa: CASNPGAPWGLFF

abundance: -
j_gene: TRBJ1-5
d_gene: TRBD1
v_gene: TRBV24-1
CDR3nt: TGTGCCACCAGTGGTCCGGGACAGGGGCCCATTAGCAATCAGCCCCAGCATTTT
CDR3aa: CATSGPGQGPISNQPQHF

abundance: many
j_gene: TRBJ2-7
d_gene: TRBD1
v_gene: TRBV28
CDR3nt: TGTGCCAGCAGTTCCGAGACACCGGGACAGATCTACGAGCAGTACTTC
CDR3aa: CASSSETPGQIYEQYF

abundance: once
j_gene: TRBJ1-1
d_gene: -
v_gene: TRBV11-2
CDR3nt: TGTGCCAGCAGGTCCCGCGGGGCCCGTGAAGCTTTCTTT
CDR3aa: CASRSRGAREAFF

abundance: many
j_gene: TRBJ1-2
d_gene: TRBD1
v_gene: TRBV3-1
CDR3nt: TGTGCCAGCAGCCCTCAGGGGGTAGGTGGCTACACCTTC
CDR3aa: CASSPQGVGGYTF

abundance: many
j_gene: TRBJ1-2
d_gene: -
v_gene: TRBV6-1
CDR3nt: TGTGCCAGCTGGCGAGGTCCTAACTATGGCTACACCTTC
CDR3aa: CASWRGPNYGYTF

abundance: many
j_gene: TRBJ1-1
d_gene: -
v_gene: TRBV7-3
CDR3nt: TGTGCCAGCAGCTCAGACTACAGCACATACGTCTTT
CDR3aa: CASSSDYSTYVF

abundance: many
j_gene: TRBJ1-2
d_gene: -
v_gene: TRBV12-3/TRBV12-4
CDR3nt: TGTGCCAGCAGTTCCAACCGAGCCAACTATGGCTACACCTTC
CDR3aa: CASSSNRANYGYTF

abundance: many
j_gene: TRBJ1-5
d_gene: -
v_gene: TRBV3-1
CDR3nt: TGTGCCAGCAGCCAAGGCGGGAGGGGTAGGAACAATCAGCCCCAGCATTTT
CDR3aa: CASSQGGRGRNNQPQHF

abundance: many
j_gene: TRBJ2-7
d_gene: -
v_gene: TRBV19
CDR3nt: TGTGCCAGTAGTGCGTCGACCGATGCCGGATACGAGCAGTACTTC
CDR3aa: CASSASTDAGYEQYF

abundance: many
j_gene: TRBJ2-5
d_gene: TRBD1
v_gene: TRBV28
CDR3nt: TGTGCCAGCAGTGGGACAGGGGTCCAAGAGACCCAGTACTTC
CDR3aa: CASSGTGVQETQYF

abundance: many
j_gene: TRBJ1-1
d_gene: -
v_gene: TRBV29-1
CDR3nt: TGCAGCGCCCGCGGGAGTGGGGGGAACACTGAAGCTTTCTTT
CDR3aa: CSARGSGGNTEAFF